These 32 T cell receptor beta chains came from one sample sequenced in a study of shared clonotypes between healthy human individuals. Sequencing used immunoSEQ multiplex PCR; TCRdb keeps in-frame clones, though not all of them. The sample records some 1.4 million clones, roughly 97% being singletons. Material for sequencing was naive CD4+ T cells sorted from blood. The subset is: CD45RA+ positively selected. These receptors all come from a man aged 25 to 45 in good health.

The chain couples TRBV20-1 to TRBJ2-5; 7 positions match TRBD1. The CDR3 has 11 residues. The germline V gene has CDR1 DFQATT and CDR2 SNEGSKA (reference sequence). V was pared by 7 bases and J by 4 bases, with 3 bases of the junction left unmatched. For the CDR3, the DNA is TGCAGTGGCACAGGGGTAGAGACCCAGTACTTC. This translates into CSGTGVETQYF.

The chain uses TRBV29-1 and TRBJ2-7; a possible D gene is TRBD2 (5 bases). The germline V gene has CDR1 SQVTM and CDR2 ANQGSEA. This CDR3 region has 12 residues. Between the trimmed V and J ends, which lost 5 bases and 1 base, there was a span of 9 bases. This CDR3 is CSVQRDSYEQYF. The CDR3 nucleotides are TGCAGCGTTCAGAGGGATTCCTACGAGCAGTACTTC.

The CDR3 region is CAIFDRDREKLFF. DNA of the CDR3: TGTGCCATCTTCGACAGGGACCGGGAAAAACTGTTTTTT. V gene TRBV6-6 combines with J gene TRBJ1-4; 7 nucleotides align to TRBD1. From germline, CDR1 is MNHNY and CDR2 SVGAGI (reference sequence). With 10 bases clipped from V and 8 bases from J, the junction kept 10 bases outside the gene matches. The CDR3 extends over 13 amino acids.

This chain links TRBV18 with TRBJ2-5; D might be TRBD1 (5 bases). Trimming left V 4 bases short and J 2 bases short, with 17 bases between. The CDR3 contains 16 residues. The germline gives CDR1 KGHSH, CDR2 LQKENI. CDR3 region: CASSQTPLGPQETQYF. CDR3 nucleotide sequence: TGTGCCAGCTCACAGACTCCCCTGGGGCCACAAGAGACCCAGTACTTC. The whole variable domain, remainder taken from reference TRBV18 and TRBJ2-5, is NAGVMQNPRHLVRRRGQEARLRCSPMKGHSHVYWYRQLPEEGLKFMVYLQKENIIDESGMPKERFSAEFPKEGPSILRIQQVVRGDSAAYFCASSQTPLGPQETQYFGPGTRLLVL.

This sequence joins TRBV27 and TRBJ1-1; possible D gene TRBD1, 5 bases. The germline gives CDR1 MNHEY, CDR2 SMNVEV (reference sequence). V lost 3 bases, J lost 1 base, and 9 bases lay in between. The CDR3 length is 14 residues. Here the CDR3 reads CASSFRVSNTEAFF. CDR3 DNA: TGTGCCAGCAGTTTCAGGGTCTCGAACACTGAAGCTTTCTTT.

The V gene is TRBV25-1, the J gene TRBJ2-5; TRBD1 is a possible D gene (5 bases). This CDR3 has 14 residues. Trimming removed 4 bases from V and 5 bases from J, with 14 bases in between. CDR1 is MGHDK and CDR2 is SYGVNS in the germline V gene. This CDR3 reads CASSALGGAETQYF. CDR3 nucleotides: TGTGCCAGCAGTGCTCTGGGTGGGGCGGAGACCCAGTACTTC.

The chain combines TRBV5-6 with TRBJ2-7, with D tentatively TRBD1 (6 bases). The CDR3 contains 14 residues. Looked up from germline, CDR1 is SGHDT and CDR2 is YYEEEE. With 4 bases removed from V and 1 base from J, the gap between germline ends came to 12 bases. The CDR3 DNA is TGTGCCAGCAGCCGGGCAGGGGTTTCCTACGAGCAGTACTTC. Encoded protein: CASSRAGVSYEQYF. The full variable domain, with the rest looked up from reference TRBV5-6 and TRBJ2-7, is DAGVTQSPTHLIKTRGQQVTLRCSPKSGHDTVSWYQQALGQGPQFIFQYYEEEERQRGNFPDRFSGHQFPNYSSELNVNALLLGDSALYLCASSRAGVSYEQYFGPGTRLTVT.

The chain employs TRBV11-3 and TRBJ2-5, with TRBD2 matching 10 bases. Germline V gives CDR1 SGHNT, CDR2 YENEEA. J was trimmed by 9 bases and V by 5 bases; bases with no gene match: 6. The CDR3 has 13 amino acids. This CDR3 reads CASSIGTSESQYF. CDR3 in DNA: TGTGCCAGCAGCATCGGGACTAGCGAATCCCAGTACTTC.

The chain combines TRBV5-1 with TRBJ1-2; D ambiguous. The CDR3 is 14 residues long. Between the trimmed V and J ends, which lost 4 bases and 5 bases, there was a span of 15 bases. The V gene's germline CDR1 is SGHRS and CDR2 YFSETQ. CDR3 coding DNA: TGCGCCAGCAGCCCAGGAGCGGGAGTTTATGGCTACACCTTC. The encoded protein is CASSPGAGVYGYTF.

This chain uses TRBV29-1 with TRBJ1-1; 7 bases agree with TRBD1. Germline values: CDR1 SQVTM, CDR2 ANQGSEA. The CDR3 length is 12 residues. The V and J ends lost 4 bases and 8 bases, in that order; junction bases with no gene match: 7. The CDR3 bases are TGCAGCGTTGCGGAGGGACAGTACGAAGCTTTCTTT. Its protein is CSVAEGQYEAFF.

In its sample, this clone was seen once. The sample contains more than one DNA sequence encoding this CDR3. In DNA form, the CDR3 reads TGTGCCAGCAGCTTGGACCTCTCTTATGGCTACACCTTC. Translation: CASSLDLSYGYTF. The chain combines TRBV5-6 with TRBJ1-2, with D unresolved. Trimming stripped 0 bases from V and 5 bases from J, with 8 bases between. The germline V gene has CDR1 SGHDT and CDR2 YYEEEE. There are 13 residues in the CDR3.

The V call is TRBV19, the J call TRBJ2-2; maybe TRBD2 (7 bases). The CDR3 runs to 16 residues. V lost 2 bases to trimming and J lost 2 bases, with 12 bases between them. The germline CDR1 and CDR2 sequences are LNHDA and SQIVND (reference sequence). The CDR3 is CASSIRGAVNTGELFF. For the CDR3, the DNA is TGTGCCAGTAGTATACGGGGGGCTGTTAACACCGGGGAGCTGTTTTTT.

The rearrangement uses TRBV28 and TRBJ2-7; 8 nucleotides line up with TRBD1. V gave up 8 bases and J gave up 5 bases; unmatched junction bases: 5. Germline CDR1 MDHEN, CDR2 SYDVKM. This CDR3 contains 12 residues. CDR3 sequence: CASVTGVNEQYF. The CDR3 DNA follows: TGTGCCAGCGTGACAGGGGTTAACGAGCAGTACTTC.

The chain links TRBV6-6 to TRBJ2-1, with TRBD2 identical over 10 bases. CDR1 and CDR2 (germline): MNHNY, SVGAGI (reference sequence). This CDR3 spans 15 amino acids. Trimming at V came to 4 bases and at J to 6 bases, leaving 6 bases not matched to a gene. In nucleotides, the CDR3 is TGTGCCAGCAGTTTGACTAGCGGGCCCCTCAATGAGCAGTTCTTC. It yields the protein CASSLTSGPLNEQFF.

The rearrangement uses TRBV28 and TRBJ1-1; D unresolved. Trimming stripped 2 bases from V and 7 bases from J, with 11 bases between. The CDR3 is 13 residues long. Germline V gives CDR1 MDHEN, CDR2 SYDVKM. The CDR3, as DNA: TGTGCCAGCAGTTTAAGGGCGCCAGGTGAAGCTTTCTTT. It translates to CASSLRAPGEAFF.

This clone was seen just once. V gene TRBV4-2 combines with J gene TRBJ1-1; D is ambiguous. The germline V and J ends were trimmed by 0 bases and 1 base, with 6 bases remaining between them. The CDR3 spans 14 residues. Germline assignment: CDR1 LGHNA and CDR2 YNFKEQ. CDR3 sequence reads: CASSQEPGNTEAFF. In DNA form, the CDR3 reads TGTGCCAGCAGCCAAGAGCCCGGGAACACTGAAGCTTTCTTT.

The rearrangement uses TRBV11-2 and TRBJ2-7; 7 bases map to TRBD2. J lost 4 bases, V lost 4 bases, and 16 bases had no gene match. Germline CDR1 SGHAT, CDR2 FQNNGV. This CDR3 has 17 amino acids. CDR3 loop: CASSSLTLVAGVYEQYF. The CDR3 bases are TGTGCCAGCAGCTCCCTGACCCTAGTGGCGGGAGTTTACGAGCAGTACTTC.

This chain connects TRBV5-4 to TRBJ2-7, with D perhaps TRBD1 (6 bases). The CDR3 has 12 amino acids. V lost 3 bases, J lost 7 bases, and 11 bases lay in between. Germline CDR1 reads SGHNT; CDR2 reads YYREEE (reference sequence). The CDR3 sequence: CASSSQGWEQYF. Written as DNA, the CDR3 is TGTGCCAGCAGCTCACAGGGTTGGGAGCAGTACTTC.

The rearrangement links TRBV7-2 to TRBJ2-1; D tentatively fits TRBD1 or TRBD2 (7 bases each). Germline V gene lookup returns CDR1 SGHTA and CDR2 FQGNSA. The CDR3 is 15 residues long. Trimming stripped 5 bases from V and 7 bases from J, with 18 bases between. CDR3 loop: CASSRGSTDRNEQFF. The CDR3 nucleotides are TGTGCCAGCAGCCGCGGGAGTACGGACAGGAATGAGCAGTTCTTC.

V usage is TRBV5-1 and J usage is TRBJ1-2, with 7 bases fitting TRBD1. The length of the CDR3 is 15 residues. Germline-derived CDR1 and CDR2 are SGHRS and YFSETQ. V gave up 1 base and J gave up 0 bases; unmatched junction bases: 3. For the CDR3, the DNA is TGCGCCAGCAGCTTGCGCACAGGGGCTAACTATGGCTACACCTTC. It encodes CASSLRTGANYGYTF.

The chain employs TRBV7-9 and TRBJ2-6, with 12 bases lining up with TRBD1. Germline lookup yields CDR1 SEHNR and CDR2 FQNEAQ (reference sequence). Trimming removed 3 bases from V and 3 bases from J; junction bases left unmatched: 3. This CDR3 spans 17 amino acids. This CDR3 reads CASSFGTGGRGANVLTF. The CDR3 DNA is TGTGCCAGCAGCTTTGGGACAGGGGGCCGTGGGGCCAACGTCCTGACTTTC.

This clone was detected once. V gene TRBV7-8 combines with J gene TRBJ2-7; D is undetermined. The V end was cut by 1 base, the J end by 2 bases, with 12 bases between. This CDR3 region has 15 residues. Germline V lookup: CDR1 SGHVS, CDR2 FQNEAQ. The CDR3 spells CASSLVATQAYEQYF. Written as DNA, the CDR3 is TGTGCCAGCAGCTTAGTGGCTACCCAAGCCTACGAGCAGTACTTC.

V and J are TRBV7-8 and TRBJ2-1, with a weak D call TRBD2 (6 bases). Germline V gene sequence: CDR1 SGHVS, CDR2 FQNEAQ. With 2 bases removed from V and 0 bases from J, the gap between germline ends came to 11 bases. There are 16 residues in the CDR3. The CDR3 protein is CASSLFGGSSYNEQFF. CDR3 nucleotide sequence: TGTGCCAGCAGCTTATTTGGGGGGAGCTCCTACAATGAGCAGTTCTTC.

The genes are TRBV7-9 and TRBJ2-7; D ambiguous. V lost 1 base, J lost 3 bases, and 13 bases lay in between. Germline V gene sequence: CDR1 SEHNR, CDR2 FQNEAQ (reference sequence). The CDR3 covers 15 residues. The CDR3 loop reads CASSLDEAGDYEQYF. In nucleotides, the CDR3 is TGTGCCAGCAGCTTAGATGAGGCAGGCGACTACGAGCAGTACTTC.

The DNA for the CDR3 is TGTGCCAGCAGCTCAGGACTAGCAGACGATACGCAGTATTTT. Translating it yields CASSSGLADDTQYF. This chain joins TRBV5-5 and TRBJ2-3, with 8 bases that match TRBD2. CDR3 length: 14 amino acids. Germline CDR1 and CDR2: SGHKS and YYEKEE (reference sequence). V lost 3 bases to trimming and J lost 6 bases; unmatched junction nucleotides: 6.

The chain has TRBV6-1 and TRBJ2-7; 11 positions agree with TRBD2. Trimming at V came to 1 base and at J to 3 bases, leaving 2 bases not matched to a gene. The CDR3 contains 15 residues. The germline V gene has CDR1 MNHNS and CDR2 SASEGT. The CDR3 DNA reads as TGTGCCAGCAGTGAAGGCGGGACTAGCGGCTACGAGCAGTACTTC. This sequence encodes CASSEGGTSGYEQYF.

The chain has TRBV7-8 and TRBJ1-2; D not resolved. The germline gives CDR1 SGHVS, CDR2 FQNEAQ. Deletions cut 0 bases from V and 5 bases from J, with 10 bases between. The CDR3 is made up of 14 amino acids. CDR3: CASSLAVGLYGYTF. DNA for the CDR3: TGTGCCAGCAGCTTAGCGGTTGGGCTGTATGGCTACACCTTC.

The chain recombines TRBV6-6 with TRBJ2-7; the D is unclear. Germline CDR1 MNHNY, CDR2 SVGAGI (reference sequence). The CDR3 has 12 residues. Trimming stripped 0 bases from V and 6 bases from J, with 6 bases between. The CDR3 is CASSYSRTEQYF. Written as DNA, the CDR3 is TGTGCCAGCAGTTACTCTAGGACCGAGCAGTACTTC.

The CDR3 DNA is TGCAGCGTTGACGGCAGTGCGCATGGCTACACCTTC. Amino acids: CSVDGSAHGYTF. The chain recombines TRBV29-1 with TRBJ1-2; unclear D gene. CDR1 SQVTM and CDR2 ANQGSEA come from the germline V gene. This CDR3 spans 12 amino acids. The V end was cut by 3 bases, the J end by 6 bases, with 11 bases between.

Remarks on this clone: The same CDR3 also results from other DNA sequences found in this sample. CDR3 nucleotide sequence: TGTGCCAGCAGCCTCAGTGGGAATGAGCAGTTCTTC. The encoded protein is CASSLSGNEQFF. This chain links TRBV7-2 with TRBJ2-1; the D is unclear. Germline lookup yields CDR1 SGHTA and CDR2 FQGNSA. Trimming removed 5 bases at V and 7 bases at J, with 9 bases between. The CDR3 covers 12 residues.

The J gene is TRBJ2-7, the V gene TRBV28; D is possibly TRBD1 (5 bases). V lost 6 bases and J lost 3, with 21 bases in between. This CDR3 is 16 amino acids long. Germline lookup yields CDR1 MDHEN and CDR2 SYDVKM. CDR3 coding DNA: TGTGCCAGCAGAACCCAGGGAATAGGCTCGGTCTACGAGCAGTACTTC. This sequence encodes CASRTQGIGSVYEQYF.

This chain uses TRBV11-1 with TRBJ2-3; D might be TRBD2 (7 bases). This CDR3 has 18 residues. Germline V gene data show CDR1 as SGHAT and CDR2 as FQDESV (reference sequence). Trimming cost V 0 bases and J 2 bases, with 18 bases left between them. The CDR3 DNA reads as TGTGCCAGCAGCTTAGCATCGGGGGCTAGCGGTTACACAGATACGCAGTATTTT. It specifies CASSLASGASGYTDTQYF.